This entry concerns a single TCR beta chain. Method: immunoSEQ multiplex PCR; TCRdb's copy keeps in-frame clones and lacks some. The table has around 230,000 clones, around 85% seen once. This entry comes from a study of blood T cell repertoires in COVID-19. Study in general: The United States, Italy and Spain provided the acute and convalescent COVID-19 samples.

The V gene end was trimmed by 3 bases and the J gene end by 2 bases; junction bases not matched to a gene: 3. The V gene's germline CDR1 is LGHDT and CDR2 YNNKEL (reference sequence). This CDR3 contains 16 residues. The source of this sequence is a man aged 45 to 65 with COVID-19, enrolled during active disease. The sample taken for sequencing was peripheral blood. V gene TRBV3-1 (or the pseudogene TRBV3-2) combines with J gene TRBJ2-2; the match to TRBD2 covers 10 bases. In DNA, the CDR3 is TGTGCCAGCAGCCATACTAGCGGGGTTAACACCGGGGAGCTGTTTTTT. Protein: CASSHTSGVNTGELFF.